Following are 22 T cell receptor beta chains from one sample sequenced in a study of cytomegalovirus exposure and HLA in healthy donors. With 60 Vbeta and 13 Jbeta primers, the PCR was carried out. Sequenced by immunoSEQ multiplex PCR; TCRdb stores in-frame clones only, minus some. The sample lists 100,000 to 150,000 clones; around four fifths were seen once. The source material was PBMCs. The receptor set was obtained from a man aged 30 to 39 in good health and CMV-seropositive.

The chain is built from TRBV19 and TRBJ1-2; no clear D. This CDR3 region has 13 residues. Germline loops: CDR1 LNHDA, CDR2 SQIVND (reference sequence). V lost 5 bases and J 4 bases, leaving 11 bases between the germline ends. CDR3: CASSLRRGYGYTF. The CDR3 nucleotides read TGTGCCAGTAGTCTACGACGGGGCTATGGCTACACCTTC. Supplemented by reference TRBV19 and TRBJ1-2, the full variable domain reads DGGITQSPKYLFRKEGQNVTLSCEQNLNHDAMYWYRQDPGQGLRLIYYSQIVNDFQKGDIAEGYSVSREKKESFPLTVTSAQKNPTAFYLCASSLRRGYGYTFGSGTRLTVV.

This chain connects TRBV7-2 to TRBJ2-3; 9 bases are a match to TRBD2. This CDR3 region has 19 residues. The J segment lost 4 bases and the V segment lost 4 bases, leaving 18 bases of the junction unmatched. Germline CDR1 is SGHTA and CDR2 is FQGNSA. The CDR3 spells CASSSTFTPGTSSPDTQYF. CDR3 coding DNA: TGTGCCAGCAGCTCCACCTTCACTCCCGGGACTAGCTCCCCAGATACGCAGTATTTT.

This chain connects TRBV5-1 to TRBJ2-1, with TRBD2 matching over 12 bases. Trimming took 0 bases from V and 5 from J; bases not matched to a gene: 0. The CDR3 runs 15 residues. Germline CDR1 SGHRS, CDR2 YFSETQ. The CDR3 coding sequence is TGCGCCAGCAGCTTGGGACTAGCGGGAGACAATGAGCAGTTCTTC. Translation: CASSLGLAGDNEQFF.

CDR3 sequence (DNA): TGTGCCACCAGCAGAGACGGGGGGAACTATGGCTACACCTTC. Encoded protein: CATSRDGGNYGYTF. The chain links TRBV15 to TRBJ1-2; D may be TRBD1 (5 bases). The V end was cut by 0 bases, the J end by 2 bases, with 7 bases between. The CDR3 loop spans 14 amino acids. Germline-derived CDR1 and CDR2 are LNHNV and YYDKDF (reference sequence).

The chain employs TRBV11-3 and TRBJ2-7, with a weak D call TRBD2 (5 bases). This CDR3 comprises 15 residues. V was trimmed by 0 bases and J by 0 bases, leaving 9 bases between them. Germline loops: CDR1 SGHNT, CDR2 YENEEA. The CDR3, as DNA: TGTGCCAGCAGCTTAGAGGGCGGGCCCTCCTACGAGCAGTACTTC. Translated: CASSLEGGPSYEQYF.

The gene calls are TRBV28 and TRBJ2-7; 7 positions agree with TRBD1. The CDR3 runs to 14 residues. Germline CDR1 and CDR2: MDHEN and SYDVKM. J was trimmed by 3 bases and V by 3 bases; bases with no gene match: 5. CDR3 in DNA: TGTGCCAGCAGTTTTCTAGGGGGCCGCTACGAGCAGTACTTC. Its translation: CASSFLGGRYEQYF. Combining the CDR3 with reference TRBV28 and TRBJ2-7 gives the whole variable domain DVKVTQSSRYLVKRTGEKVFLECVQDMDHENMFWYRQDPGLGLRLIYFSYDVKMKEKGDIPEGYSVSREKKERFSLILESASTNQTSMYLCASSFLGGRYEQYFGPGTRLTVT.

This clone came up a few times. This chain links TRBV19 with TRBJ1-5; weak D call: TRBD1 (6 bases). CDR3 length: 16 residues. Germline lookup yields CDR1 LNHDA and CDR2 SQIVND (reference sequence). V was clipped by 0 bases and J by 1 base, with 10 bases between them. As DNA, the CDR3 is TGTGCCAGTAGTATAGACCGGACAGTCAGCAATCAGCCCCAGCATTTT. This translates into CASSIDRTVSNQPQHF.

The CDR3 sequence is CASSSRDRGDYGYTF. The CDR3 bases are TGTGCCAGCAGCTCCCGGGACAGGGGGGACTATGGCTACACCTTC. This chain uses TRBV7-9 with TRBJ1-2, with TRBD1 identical over 11 bases. This CDR3 region has 15 residues. Germline lookup yields CDR1 SEHNR and CDR2 FQNEAQ (reference sequence). After removal of 4 bases from V and 3 bases from J, the junction contained 4 bases not matched to a gene.

This rearrangement joins TRBV6-1 to TRBJ2-7; 7 bases are shared with TRBD1. The CDR3 covers 13 residues. With 8 bases clipped from V and 5 bases from J, the junction kept 9 bases outside the gene matches. From germline, CDR1 is MNHNS and CDR2 SASEGT. The CDR3 sequence: CASGGRGWDEQYF. The CDR3, as DNA: TGTGCCAGCGGCGGCAGGGGGTGGGACGAGCAGTACTTC.

The chain recombines TRBV5-5 with TRBJ1-5; D is unclear. The germline V and J ends were trimmed by 1 base and 4 bases, with 6 bases remaining between them. Germline assignment: CDR1 SGHKS and CDR2 YYEKEE (reference sequence). This CDR3 spans 13 amino acids. The CDR3 loop is CASSLTVNQPQHF. The CDR3 bases are TGTGCCAGCAGCTTGACGGTGAATCAGCCCCAGCATTTT.

The rearrangement links TRBV19 to TRBJ1-4, with 8 positions matching TRBD1. The CDR3 sequence is 15 residues long. Germline CDR1 is LNHDA and CDR2 is SQIVND (reference sequence). V trimming: 5 bases; J trimming: 0 bases; junction bases outside the gene matches: 2. CDR3 sequence (DNA): TGTGCCAGTAGTGACAGGGGATCAACTAATGAAAAACTGTTTTTT. It encodes CASSDRGSTNEKLFF.

This chain links TRBV10-3 with TRBJ2-7; TRBD1 matches 7 bases. V gave up 0 bases and J gave up 1 base; unmatched junction bases: 3. The CDR3 consists of 15 residues. Germline V lookup: CDR1 ENHRY, CDR2 SYGVKD. The CDR3 is CAISESGTASYEQYF. For the CDR3, the DNA is TGTGCCATCAGTGAGTCCGGGACAGCATCCTACGAGCAGTACTTC.

This chain connects TRBV11-3 to TRBJ2-1, with TRBD2 matching over 11 bases. This CDR3 is 15 amino acids long. J gave up 4 bases and V 4 bases, and 3 bases lay outside the gene matches. CDR1 is SGHNT and CDR2 is YENEEA in the germline V gene. CDR3 protein: CASSSRTSGYNEQFF. The CDR3 bases are TGTGCCAGCAGCTCCCGGACTAGCGGGTACAATGAGCAGTTCTTC.

The chain couples TRBV29-1 to TRBJ2-7; 14 bases match TRBD2. Per germline, CDR1 SQVTM and CDR2 ANQGSEA. Unmatched junction bases numbered 7, after V lost 7 bases and J lost 5 bases. This CDR3 contains 14 residues. CDR3 in DNA: TGCAGCGGTGTAGGGACTAGCGGGAGTAACGAGCAGTACTTC. Translation: CSGVGTSGSNEQYF.

This rearrangement joins TRBV27 to TRBJ1-5; 7 positions match TRBD1. Germline CDR1 MNHEY, CDR2 SMNVEV (reference sequence). The CDR3 is made up of 13 amino acids. The J segment lost 7 bases and the V segment lost 5 bases, leaving 5 bases of the junction unmatched. The CDR3 protein is CASSTGTAQPQHF. The CDR3 coding sequence is TGTGCCAGCAGTACCGGGACAGCCCAGCCCCAGCATTTT.

The J gene is TRBJ2-7, the V gene TRBV4-3; 8 positions match TRBD1. The V segment lost 1 base and the J segment 2 bases; nucleotides outside the gene matches: 4. This CDR3 has 15 amino acids. Germline V gene data show CDR1 as LGHNA and CDR2 as YSLEER. CDR3 sequence (DNA): TGCGCCAGCAGCCAAGCCGGGACAGGCACCTACGAGCAGTACTTC. Its protein product is CASSQAGTGTYEQYF.

This clone occurred a few times. At the DNA level, this CDR3 is encoded by other sequences in the same sample as well. This chain uses TRBV27 with TRBJ1-2; D possibly corresponds to TRBD1 (6 bases). Trimming shortened V by 5 bases and J by 2 bases, and 9 bases separated the two germline ends. This CDR3 is 13 amino acids long. Germline CDR1 MNHEY, CDR2 SMNVEV (reference sequence). This CDR3 reads CASSPQGNYGYTF. The CDR3 nucleotides read TGTGCCAGCAGTCCACAGGGAAACTATGGCTACACCTTC.

The chain carries TRBV27 and TRBJ2-5, with 8 bases matching TRBD1. CDR3 length: 16 residues. With V trimmed by 6 bases and J by 3 bases, 12 bases remained unmatched. Per the germline V gene, CDR1 is MNHEY and CDR2 is SMNVEV (reference sequence). The chain's CDR3 is CASRPHRGLGKETQYF. The CDR3 region has the DNA TGTGCCAGCAGACCCCACAGGGGGTTGGGGAAAGAGACCCAGTACTTC.

This clone appeared a few times. The chain uses TRBV4-1 and TRBJ1-5; no definite D call. Between the trimmed V and J ends, which lost 1 base and 7 bases, there was a span of 11 bases. Germline V CDR1 and CDR2: MGHRA, YSYEKL. The CDR3 runs 14 residues. CDR3 nucleotide sequence: TGCGCCAGCAGCCAAGGTAACGAGGCCCAGCCCCAGCATTTT. This codes for CASSQGNEAQPQHF.

This clone appeared once. V usage is TRBV7-8 and J usage is TRBJ1-1; a weak D match, TRBD1 (5 bases). Trimming shortened V by 5 bases and J by 0 bases, and 10 bases separated the two germline ends. The germline V gene has CDR1 SGHVS and CDR2 FQNEAQ. This CDR3 spans 14 amino acids. In DNA, the CDR3 is TGTGCCAGCAGCCCTCAGGGTATGAACACTGAAGCTTTCTTT. Translation: CASSPQGMNTEAFF.

The rearrangement joins TRBV7-8 to TRBJ2-7; 7 positions agree with TRBD2. The CDR3 runs to 15 residues. From germline, CDR1 is SGHVS and CDR2 FQNEAQ. The ends lost 8 bases at V and 0 bases at J; junction bases unmatched: 10. The DNA for the CDR3 is TGTGCCAGCCGAGAGCGGGACTTTAGCTCCTACGAGCAGTACTTC. Protein: CASRERDFSSYEQYF.

J is TRBJ1-2 and V is TRBV4-3; 8 positions agree with TRBD1. This CDR3 has 16 residues. Losses at the gene ends were 0 bases for V and 3 bases for J; bases not matched to a gene: 6. Germline CDR1 is LGHNA and CDR2 is YSLEER. The CDR3 DNA reads TGCGCCAGCAGCCAAGATCGGGGACAGGTATACTATGGCTACACCTTC. It codes for CASSQDRGQVYYGYTF.